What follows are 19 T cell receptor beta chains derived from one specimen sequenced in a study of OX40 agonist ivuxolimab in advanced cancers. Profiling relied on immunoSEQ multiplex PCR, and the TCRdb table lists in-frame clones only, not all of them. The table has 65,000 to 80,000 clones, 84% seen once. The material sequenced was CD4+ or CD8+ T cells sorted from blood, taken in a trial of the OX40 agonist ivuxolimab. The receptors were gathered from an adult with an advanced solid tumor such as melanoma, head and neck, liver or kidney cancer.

The CDR3 nucleotides read TGTGCCAGTAGTGCCTCACTAGCGGGAGCGAGCAATGAGCAGTTCTTC. Translating it yields CASSASLAGASNEQFF. The gene calls are TRBV19 and TRBJ2-1, with 11 bases matching TRBD2. Germline V gene sequence: CDR1 LNHDA, CDR2 SQIVND (reference sequence). This CDR3 is built from 16 residues. J lost 6 bases, V lost 5 bases, and 9 bases had no gene match.

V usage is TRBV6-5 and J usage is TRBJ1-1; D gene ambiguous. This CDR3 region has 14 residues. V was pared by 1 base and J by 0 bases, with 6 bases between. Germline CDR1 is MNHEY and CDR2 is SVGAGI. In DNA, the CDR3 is TGTGCCAGCAGTTACTACAGACTGAACACTGAAGCTTTCTTT. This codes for CASSYYRLNTEAFF.

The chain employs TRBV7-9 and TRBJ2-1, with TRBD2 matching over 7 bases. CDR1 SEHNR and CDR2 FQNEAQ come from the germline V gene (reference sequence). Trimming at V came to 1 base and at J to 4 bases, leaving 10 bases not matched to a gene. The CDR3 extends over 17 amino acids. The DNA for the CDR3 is TGTGCCAGCAGCTTAGGTATGGGGGACTATCGATACAATGAGCAGTTCTTC. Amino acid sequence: CASSLGMGDYRYNEQFF.

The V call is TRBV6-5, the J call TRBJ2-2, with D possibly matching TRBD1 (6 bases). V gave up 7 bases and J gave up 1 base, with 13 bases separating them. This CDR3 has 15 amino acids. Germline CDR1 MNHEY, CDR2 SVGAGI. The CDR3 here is CASMTGQKNTGELFF. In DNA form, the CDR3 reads TGTGCCAGCATGACCGGACAGAAGAACACCGGGGAGCTGTTTTTT.

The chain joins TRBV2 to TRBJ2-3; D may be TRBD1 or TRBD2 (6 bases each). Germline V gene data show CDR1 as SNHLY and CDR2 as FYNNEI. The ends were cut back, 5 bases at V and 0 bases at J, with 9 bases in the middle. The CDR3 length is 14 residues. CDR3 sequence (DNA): TGTGCCAGCAGTCAGGGGACTAGCACAGATACGCAGTATTTT. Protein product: CASSQGTSTDTQYF.

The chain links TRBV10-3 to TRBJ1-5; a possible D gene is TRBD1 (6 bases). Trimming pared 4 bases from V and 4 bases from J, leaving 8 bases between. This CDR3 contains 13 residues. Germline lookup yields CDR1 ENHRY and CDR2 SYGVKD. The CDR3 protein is CAISGDTNQPQHF. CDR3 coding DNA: TGTGCCATCAGTGGGGACACGAATCAGCCCCAGCATTTT.

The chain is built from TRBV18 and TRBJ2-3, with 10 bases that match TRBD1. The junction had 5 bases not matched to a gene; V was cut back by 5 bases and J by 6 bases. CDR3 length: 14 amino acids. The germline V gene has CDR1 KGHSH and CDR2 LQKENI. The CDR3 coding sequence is TGTGCCAGCTCAGCGGACAGGGGGGTGGATACGCAGTATTTT. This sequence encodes CASSADRGVDTQYF.

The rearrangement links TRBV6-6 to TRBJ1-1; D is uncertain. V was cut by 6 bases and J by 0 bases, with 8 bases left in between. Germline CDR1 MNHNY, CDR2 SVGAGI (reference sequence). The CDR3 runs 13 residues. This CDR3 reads CASSGRMNTEAFF. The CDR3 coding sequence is TGTGCCAGCAGCGGCCGGATGAACACTGAAGCTTTCTTT.

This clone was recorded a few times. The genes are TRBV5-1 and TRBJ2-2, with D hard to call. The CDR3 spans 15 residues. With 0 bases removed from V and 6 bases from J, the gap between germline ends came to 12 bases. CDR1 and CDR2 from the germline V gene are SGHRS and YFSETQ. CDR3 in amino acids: CASSLVGRTSGELFF. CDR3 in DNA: TGCGCCAGCAGCTTGGTGGGCCGTACCTCCGGGGAGCTGTTTTTT.

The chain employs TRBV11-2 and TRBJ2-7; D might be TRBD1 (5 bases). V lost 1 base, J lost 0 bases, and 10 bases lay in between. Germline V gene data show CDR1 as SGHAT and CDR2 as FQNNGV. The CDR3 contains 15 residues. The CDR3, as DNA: TGTGCCAGCAGCTTAGGAAGGGGCCCCTCCTACGAGCAGTACTTC. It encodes CASSLGRGPSYEQYF.

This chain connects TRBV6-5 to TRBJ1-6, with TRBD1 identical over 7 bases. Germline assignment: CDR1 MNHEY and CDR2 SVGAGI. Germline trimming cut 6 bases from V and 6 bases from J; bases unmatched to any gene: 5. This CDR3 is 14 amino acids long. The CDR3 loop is CASSRTGVNSPLHF. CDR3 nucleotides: TGTGCCAGCAGCCGAACAGGGGTTAATTCACCCCTCCACTTT.

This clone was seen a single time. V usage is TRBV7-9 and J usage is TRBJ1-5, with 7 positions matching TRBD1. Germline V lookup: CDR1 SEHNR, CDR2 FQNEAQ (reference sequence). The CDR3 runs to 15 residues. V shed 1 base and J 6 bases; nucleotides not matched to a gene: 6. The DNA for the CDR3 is TGTGCCAGCAGCTTAGAGTCAGGGGGGATTCAGCCCCAGCATTTT. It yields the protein CASSLESGGIQPQHF. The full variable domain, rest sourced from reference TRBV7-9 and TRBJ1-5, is DTGVSQNPRHKITKRGQNVTFRCDPISEHNRLYWYRQTLGQGPEFLTYFQNEAQLEKSRLLSDRFSAERPKGSFSTLEIQRTEQGDSAMYLCASSLESGGIQPQHFGDGTRLSIL.

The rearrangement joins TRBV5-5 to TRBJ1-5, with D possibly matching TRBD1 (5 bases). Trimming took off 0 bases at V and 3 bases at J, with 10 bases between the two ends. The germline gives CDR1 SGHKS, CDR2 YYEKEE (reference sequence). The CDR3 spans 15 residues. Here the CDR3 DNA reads TGTGCCAGCAGCTTGGCTGGGGCGGACAATCAGCCCCAGCATTTT. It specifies CASSLAGADNQPQHF.

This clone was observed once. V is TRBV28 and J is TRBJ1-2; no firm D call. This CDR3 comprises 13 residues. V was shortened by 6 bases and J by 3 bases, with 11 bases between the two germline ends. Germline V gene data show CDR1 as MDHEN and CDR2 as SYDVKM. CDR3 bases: TGTGCCAGCAGCCCTACTGGGCACTATGGCTACACCTTC. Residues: CASSPTGHYGYTF.

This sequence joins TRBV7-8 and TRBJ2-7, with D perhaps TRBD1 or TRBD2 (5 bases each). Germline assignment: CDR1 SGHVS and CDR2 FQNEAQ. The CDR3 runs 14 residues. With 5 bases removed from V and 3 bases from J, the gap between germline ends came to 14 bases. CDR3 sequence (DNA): TGTGCCAGCAGCCTAGGGACGTCTAGCTACGAGCAGTACTTC. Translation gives CASSLGTSSYEQYF.

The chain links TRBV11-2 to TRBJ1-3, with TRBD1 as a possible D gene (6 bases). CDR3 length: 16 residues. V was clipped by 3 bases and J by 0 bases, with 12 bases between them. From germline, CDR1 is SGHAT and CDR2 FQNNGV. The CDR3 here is CASSFMTGDSGNTIYF. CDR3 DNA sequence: TGTGCCAGCAGCTTCATGACAGGAGACTCTGGAAACACCATATATTTT.

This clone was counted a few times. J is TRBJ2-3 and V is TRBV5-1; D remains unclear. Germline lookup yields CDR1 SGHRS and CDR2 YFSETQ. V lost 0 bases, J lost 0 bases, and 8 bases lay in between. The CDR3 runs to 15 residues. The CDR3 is CASSLGTHSTDTQYF. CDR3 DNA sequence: TGCGCCAGCAGCTTGGGAACCCACAGCACAGATACGCAGTATTTT.

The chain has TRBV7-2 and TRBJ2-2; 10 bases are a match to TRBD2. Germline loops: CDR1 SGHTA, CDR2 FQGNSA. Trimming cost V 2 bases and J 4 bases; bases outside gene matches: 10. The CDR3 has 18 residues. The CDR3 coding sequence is TGTGCCAGCAGCTTAAGGTCGCTAGCGGGAGCGGTCACCGGGGAGCTGTTTTTT. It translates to CASSLRSLAGAVTGELFF.

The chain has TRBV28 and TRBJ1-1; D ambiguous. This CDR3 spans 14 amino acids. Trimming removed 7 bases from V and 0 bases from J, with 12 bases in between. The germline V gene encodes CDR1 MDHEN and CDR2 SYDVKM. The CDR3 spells CASTSILLNTEAFF. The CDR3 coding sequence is TGTGCCAGCACCTCCATACTCCTGAACACTGAAGCTTTCTTT.